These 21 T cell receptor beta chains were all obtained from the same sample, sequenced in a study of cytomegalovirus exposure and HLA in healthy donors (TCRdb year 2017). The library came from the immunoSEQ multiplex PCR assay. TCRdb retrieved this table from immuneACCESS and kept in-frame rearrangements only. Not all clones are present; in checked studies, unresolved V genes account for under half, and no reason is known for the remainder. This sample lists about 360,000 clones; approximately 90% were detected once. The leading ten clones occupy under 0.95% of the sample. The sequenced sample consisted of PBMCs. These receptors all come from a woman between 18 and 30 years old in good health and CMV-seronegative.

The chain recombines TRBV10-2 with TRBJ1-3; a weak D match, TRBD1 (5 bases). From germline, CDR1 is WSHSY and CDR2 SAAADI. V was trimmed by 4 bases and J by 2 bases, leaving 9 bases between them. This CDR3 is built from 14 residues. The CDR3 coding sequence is TGCGCCAGCAGTGCCAGGGAGGCTGGAAACACCATATATTTT. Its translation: CASSAREAGNTIYF.

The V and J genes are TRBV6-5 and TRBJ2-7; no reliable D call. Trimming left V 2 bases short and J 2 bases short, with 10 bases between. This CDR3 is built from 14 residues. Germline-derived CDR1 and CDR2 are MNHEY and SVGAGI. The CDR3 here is CASSYGQETYEQYF. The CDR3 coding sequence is TGTGCCAGCAGTTACGGGCAGGAAACCTACGAGCAGTACTTC.

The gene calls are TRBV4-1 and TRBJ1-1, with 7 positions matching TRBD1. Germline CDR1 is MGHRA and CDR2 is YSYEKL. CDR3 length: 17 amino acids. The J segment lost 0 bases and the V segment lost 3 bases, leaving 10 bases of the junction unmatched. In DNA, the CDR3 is TGCGCCAGCAGCCACAGGGGGAAGGTTGGGATGAACACTGAAGCTTTCTTT. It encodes CASSHRGKVGMNTEAFF.

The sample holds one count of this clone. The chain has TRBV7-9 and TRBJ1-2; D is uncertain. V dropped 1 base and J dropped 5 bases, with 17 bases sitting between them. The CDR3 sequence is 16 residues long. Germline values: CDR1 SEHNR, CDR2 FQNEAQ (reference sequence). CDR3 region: CASSLGPGREPYGYTF. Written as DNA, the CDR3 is TGTGCCAGCAGCTTAGGGCCCGGACGGGAACCGTATGGCTACACCTTC.

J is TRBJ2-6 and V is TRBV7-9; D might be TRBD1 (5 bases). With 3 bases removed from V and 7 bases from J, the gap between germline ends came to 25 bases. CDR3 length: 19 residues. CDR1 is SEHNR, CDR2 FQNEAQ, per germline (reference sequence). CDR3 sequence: CASSFFIGQGPFGANVLTF. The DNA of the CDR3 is TGTGCCAGCAGCTTTTTTATAGGGCAGGGCCCCTTCGGAGCCAACGTCCTGACTTTC.

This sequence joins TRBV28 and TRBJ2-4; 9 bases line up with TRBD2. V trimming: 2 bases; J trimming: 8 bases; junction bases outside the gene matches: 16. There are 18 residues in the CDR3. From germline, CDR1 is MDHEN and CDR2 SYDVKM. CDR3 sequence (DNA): TGTGCCAGCAGTTTACCCTTCCGGGTAGCGGGAGAGGGTGACATTCAGTACTTC. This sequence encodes CASSLPFRVAGEGDIQYF.

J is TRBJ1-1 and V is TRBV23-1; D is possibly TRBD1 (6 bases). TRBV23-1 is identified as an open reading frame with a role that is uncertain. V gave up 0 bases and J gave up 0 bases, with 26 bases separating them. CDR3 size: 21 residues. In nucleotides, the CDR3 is TGCGCCAGCAGTCAATCTCGCGAGACAGGAGAGGGCCCCGGGATGAACACTGAAGCTTTCTTT. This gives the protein CASSQSRETGEGPGMNTEAFF.

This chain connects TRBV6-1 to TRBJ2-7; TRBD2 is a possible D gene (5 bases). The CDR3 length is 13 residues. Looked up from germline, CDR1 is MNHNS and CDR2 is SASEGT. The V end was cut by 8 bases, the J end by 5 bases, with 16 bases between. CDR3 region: CASRRKGLNEQYF. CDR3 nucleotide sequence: TGTGCCAGCCGGAGGAAGGGCTTGAACGAGCAGTACTTC.

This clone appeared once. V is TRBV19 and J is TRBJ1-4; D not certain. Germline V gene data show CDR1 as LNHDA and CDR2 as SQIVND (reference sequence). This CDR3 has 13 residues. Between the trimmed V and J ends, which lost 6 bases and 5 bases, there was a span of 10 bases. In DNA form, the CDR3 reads TGTGCCAGTAGCCAGGCAGTGAATGAAAAACTGTTTTTT. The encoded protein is CASSQAVNEKLFF.

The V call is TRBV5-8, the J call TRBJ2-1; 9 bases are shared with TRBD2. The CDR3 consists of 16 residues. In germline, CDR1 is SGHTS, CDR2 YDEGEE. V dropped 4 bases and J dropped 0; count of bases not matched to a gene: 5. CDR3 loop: CASSQSGRFSYNEQFF. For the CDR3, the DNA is TGTGCCAGCAGCCAGAGCGGGAGGTTCTCCTACAATGAGCAGTTCTTC.

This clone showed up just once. CDR3 region: CASSEIGRGLTNEKLFF. The CDR3 DNA reads as TGTGCCAGCAGTGAAATAGGAAGGGGCCTAACTAATGAAAAACTGTTTTTT. The chain is built from TRBV6-1 and TRBJ1-4; perhaps TRBD1 as D (5 bases). The CDR3 contains 17 residues. The germline gives CDR1 MNHNS, CDR2 SASEGT. Deletions cut 2 bases from V and 1 base from J, with 14 bases between.

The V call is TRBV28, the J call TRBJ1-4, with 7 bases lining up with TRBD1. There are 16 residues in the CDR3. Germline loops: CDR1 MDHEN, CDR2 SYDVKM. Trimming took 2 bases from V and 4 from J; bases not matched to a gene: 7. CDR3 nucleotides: TGTGCCAGCAGTTTAATAGGTACAGGGGATAATGAAAAACTGTTTTTT. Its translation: CASSLIGTGDNEKLFF.

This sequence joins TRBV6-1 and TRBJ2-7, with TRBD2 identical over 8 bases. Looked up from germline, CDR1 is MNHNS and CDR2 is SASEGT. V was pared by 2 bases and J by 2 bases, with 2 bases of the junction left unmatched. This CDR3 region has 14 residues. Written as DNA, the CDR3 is TGTGCCAGCAGTGAACCGGGGGGGGCCTACGAGCAGTACTTC. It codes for CASSEPGGAYEQYF.

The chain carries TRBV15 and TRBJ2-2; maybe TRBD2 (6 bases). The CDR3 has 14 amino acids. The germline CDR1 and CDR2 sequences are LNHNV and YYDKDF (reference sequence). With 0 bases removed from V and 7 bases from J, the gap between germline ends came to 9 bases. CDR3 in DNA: TGTGCCACCAGCAGAGAACTAGCTAGCGGGGAGCTGTTTTTT. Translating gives CATSRELASGELFF.

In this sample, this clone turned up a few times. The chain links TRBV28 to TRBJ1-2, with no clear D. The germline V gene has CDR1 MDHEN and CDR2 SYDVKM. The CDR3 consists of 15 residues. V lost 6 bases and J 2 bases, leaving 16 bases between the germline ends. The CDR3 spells CASSSTGEINYGYTF. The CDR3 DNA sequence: TGTGCCAGCAGCTCCACCGGGGAGATAAACTATGGCTACACCTTC.

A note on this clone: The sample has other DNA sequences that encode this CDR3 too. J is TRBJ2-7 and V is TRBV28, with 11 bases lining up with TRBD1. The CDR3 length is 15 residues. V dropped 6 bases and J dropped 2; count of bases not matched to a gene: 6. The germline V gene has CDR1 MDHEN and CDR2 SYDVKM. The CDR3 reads CASSLLGQGAYEQYF. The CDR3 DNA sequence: TGTGCCAGCAGCCTCCTGGGACAGGGGGCCTACGAGCAGTACTTC.

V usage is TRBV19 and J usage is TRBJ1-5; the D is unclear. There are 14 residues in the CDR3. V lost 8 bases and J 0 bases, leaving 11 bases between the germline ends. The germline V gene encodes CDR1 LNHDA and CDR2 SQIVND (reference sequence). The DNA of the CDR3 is TGTGCCAGTCGAGGGTGGGATAGCAATCAGCCCCAGCATTTT. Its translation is CASRGWDSNQPQHF.

DNA of the CDR3: TGTGCCAGCAGCTTGGGGGTGACTAGCGGGAGTAGTGGCACAGATACGCAGTATTTT. Translated: CASSLGVTSGSSGTDTQYF. V and J are TRBV5-5 and TRBJ2-3; TRBD2 agrees at 12 bases. This CDR3 is 19 amino acids long. The V gene's germline CDR1 is SGHKS and CDR2 YYEKEE (reference sequence). With 0 bases clipped from V and 1 base from J, the junction kept 9 bases outside the gene matches.

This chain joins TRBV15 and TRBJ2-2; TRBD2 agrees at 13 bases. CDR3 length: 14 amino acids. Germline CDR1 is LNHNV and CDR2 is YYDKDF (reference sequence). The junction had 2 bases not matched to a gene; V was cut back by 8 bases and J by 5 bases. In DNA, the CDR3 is TGTGCCACCCGGACTAGCGGGAGAACCGGGGAGCTGTTTTTT. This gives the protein CATRTSGRTGELFF.

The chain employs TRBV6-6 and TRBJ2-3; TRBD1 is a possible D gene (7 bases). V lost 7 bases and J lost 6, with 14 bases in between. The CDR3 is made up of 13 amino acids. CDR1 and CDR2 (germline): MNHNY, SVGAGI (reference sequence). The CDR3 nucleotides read TGTGCCAGCATAGGAGGGGGCGTCGATACGCAGTATTTT. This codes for CASIGGGVDTQYF.

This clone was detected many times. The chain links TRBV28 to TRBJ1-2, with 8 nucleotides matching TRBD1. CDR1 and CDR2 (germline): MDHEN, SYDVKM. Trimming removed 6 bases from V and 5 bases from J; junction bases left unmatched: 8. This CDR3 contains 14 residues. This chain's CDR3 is CASSLGTGEYGYTF. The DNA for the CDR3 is TGTGCCAGCAGCCTCGGGACAGGAGAGTATGGCTACACCTTC.